This T cell receptor beta chain is drawn from a study of blood T cell repertoires in COVID-19. The CDR3 runs to 16 residues. J was trimmed by 4 bases and V by 2 bases; bases with no gene match: 9. The germline CDR1 and CDR2 sequences are MNHEY and SVGEGT. As handled by the study authors: Cell counts per sample came from amplifying reference gene primers. Assay: immunoSEQ multiplex PCR; the TCRdb copy retains only in-frame clones and omits some. V and J calls and clone size come straight from that table; D and trimming were deduced from the DNA. The data contain around 64,000 clones, less than 80% of them singletons.

This clonotype was obtained from a man aged 55 to 70 with acute or convalescent COVID-19. The sequencing input was peripheral blood. The chain uses TRBV6-2 or TRBV6-3 and TRBJ2-7; 9 bases are a match to TRBD2. The CDR3 DNA sequence: TGTGCCAGCAGTTACGGGCTAGCGGGGCTACTTTACGAGCAGTACTTC. Translating gives CASSYGLAGLLYEQYF.